This T cell receptor (beta chain) was found in a study of patients and donors after allogeneic stem cell transplantation (dated by TCRdb to about 2020). Preparation of the library involved RT-PCR. Sequencing used a NextSeq 550. The public reads were reprocessed in TCRdb via fastp at Q25 and MiXCR, keeping in-frame beta chains. CDR3 protein duplicates are merged, each entry listing the most common genes and DNA. For this sample the table gives about a million distinct CDR3 sequences, of which approximately 19% were detected only once. Roughly 6.4% of the sample lies in the top ten. The junction shows trimming of 6 bases on V and 11 bases on J, and the gene matches do not reach 6 bases of it. The CDR3 holds 10 amino acids from the cysteine to the phenylalanine. Only CDR3 DNA remains: 30 bases, in frame from the first base. CDR1 and CDR2 are read off the germline V gene (reference sequence) as DFQATT and SNEGSKA.

With respect to this clonotype: Its antigen specificity is not known. No qualities accompany the bases; no much larger clone lies one base away.

Rearrangement joined TRBV20-1 to TRBJ1-1; 7 bases in the middle match TRBD1. This clonotype was obtained from a human donor who was either an allogeneic HSCT recipient or a stem cell or donor lymphocyte infusion donor (not recorded which). It is not recorded whose cells these are; they may come from a transplant donor. The sequenced material came from blood, either unsorted or a sorted T cell fraction (not recorded which). At the DNA level, the sequence is TGCAGTGCGAACACAGGGGCCGCTTTCTTT. It translates as CSANTGAAFF.